The following is a T cell receptor (beta chain) sequence with its context. Its cognate antigen is unknown. V was clipped by 8 bases and J by 10 bases, with 17 bases between them. CDR3 length: 12 residues. CDR1 and CDR2 (germline): LNHDA, SQIVND (reference sequence). These data come from a study of cytomegalovirus exposure and HLA in healthy donors. Points from the study as a whole: An ancestry cluster, one associated with Asian ancestry, reportedly showed fewer N-insertions than the roughly 700-donor mean in a later analysis. One variant, a missense change in DCLRE1C, was linked in a later analysis to TCR beta V- and J-gene trimming. A later analysis, which compared TCR beta chains of equal frequency, found the HLA-associated ones more clonally expanded.

It was with 60 Vbeta and 13 Jbeta primers that the PCR ran. How the authors handled the data: The authors later counted around 80 million unique TCR beta chains, roughly 11 million of them shared. Assay used: immunoSEQ multiplex PCR; TCRdb lists only in-frame clones, some missing. V, J and clone size reflect that table, while D and trimming were determined from the DNA. The sample consists of some 210,000 clones, about 85% of them appearing once. Material for sequencing was PBMCs. The sequence derives from a woman in her 50s in good health and CMV-seropositive. V is TRBV19 and J is TRBJ1-2; D not certain. In DNA, the CDR3 is TGTGCCAGTTCATTTAGCGGAGGGTACTACACCTTC. This sequence encodes CASSFSGGYYTF.